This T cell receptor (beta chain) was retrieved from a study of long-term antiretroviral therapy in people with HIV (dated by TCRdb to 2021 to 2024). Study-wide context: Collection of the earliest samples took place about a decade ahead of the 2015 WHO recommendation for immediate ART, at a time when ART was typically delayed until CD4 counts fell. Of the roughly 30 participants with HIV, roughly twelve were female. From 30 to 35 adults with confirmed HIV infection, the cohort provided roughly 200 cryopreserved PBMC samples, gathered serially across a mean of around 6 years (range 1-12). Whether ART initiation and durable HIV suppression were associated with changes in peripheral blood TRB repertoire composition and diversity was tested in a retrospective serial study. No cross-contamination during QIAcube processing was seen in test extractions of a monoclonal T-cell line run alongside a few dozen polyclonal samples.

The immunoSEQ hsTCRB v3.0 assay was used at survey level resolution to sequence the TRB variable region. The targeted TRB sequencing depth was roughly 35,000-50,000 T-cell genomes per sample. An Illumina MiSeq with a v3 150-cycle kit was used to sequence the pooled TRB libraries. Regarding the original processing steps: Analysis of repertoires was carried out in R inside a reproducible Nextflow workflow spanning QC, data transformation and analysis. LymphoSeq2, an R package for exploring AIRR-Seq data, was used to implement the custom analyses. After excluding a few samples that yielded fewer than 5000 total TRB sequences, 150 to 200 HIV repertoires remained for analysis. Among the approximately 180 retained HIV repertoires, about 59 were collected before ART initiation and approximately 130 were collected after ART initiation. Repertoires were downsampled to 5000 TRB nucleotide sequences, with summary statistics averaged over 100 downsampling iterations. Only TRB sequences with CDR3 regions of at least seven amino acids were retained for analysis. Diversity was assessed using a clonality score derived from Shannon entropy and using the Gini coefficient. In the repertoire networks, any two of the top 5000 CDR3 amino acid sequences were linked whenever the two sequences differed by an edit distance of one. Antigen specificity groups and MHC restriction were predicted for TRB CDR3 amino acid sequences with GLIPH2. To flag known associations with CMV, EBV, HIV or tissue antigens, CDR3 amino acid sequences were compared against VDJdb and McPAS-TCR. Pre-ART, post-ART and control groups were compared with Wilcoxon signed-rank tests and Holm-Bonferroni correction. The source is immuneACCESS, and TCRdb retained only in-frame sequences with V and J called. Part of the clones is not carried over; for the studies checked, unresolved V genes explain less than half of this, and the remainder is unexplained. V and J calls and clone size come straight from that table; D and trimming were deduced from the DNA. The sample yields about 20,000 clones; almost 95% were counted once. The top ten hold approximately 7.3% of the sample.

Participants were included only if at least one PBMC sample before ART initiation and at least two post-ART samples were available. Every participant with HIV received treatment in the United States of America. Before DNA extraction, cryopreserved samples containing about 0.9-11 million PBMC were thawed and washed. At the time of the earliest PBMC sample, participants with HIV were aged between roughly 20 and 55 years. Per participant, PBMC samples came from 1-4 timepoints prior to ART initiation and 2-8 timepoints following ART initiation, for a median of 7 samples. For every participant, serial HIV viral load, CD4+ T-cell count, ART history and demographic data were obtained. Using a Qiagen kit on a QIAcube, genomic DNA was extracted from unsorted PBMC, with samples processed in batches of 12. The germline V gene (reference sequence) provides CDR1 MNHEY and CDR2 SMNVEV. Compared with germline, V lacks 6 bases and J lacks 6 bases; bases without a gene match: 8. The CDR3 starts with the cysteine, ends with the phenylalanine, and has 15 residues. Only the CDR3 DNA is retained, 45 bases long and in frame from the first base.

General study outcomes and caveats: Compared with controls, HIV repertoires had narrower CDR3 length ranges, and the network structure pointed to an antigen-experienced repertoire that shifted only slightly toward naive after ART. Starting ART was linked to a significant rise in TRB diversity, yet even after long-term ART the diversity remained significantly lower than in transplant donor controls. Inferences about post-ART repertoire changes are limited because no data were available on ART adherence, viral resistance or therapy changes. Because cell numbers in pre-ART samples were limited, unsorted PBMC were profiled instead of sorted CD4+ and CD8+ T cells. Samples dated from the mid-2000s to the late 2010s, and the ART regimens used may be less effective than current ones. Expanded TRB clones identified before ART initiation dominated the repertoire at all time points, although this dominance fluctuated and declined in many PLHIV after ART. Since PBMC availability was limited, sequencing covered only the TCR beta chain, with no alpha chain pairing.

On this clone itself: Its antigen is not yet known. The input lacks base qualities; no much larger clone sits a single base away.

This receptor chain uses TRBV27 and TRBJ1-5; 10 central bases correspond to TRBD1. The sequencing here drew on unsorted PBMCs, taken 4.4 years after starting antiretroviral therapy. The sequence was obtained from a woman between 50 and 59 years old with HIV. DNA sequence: TGTGCCAGCAGCCCACCCCGGGACAGGGGTCAGCCCCAGCATTTT. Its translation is CASSPPRDRGQPQHF.